This is a list of T cell receptor beta chains from one sample in a study of immune heterogeneity within non-small cell lung tumors. One entry per CDR3 protein, called by TCRdb with MiXCR from the multiplex PCR reads. The profile shows a few thousand distinct CDR3 sequences, 45% to 55% of them singletons. The sequencing input was lung tumor tissue. The receptors derive from a man aged 65 to 79 with non-small cell lung cancer. CDR3s include the opening cysteine and the closing phenylalanine or tryptophan. D genes are given only for firm matches. Clone sizes are given selectively: once, few, many, or a class where the clone is expanded.

clone_size	d_call	v_call	j_call	cdr3_aa	cdr3_nt
.	.	TRBV19	TRBJ2-1	CASSEGRNYNEQFF	TGTGCCAGTAGTGAGGGGAGGAACTACAATGAGCAGTTCTTC
.	TRBD1	TRBV20-1	TRBJ1-3	CSASVRTGGENTIYF	TGCAGTGCTAGCGTCAGGACAGGGGGAGAAAACACCATATATTTT
.	.	TRBV28	TRBJ2-3	CASSSGHSTDTQYF	TGTGCCAGCAGCTCGGGACACAGCACAGATACGCAGTATTTT
.	.	TRBV28	TRBJ1-3	CASSPRGGSGNTIYF	TGTGCCAGCAGTCCAAGGGGGGGCTCTGGAAACACCATATATTTT
.	TRBD1	TRBV28	TRBJ1-6	CASSLGQGNSPLHF	TGTGCCAGCAGCCTGGGACAGGGTAATTCACCCCTCCACTTT
.	.	TRBV4-1	TRBJ2-3	CASSRGLDTQYF	TGCGCCAGCAGCCGGGGCTTGGATACGCAGTATTTT
once	.	TRBV6-4	TRBJ2-1	CASSFTAYNEQFF	TGTGCCAGCAGTTTCACGGCCTACAATGAGCAGTTCTTC
.	.	TRBV28	TRBJ1-5	CASSRGGGGQPQHF	TGTGCCAGCAGTAGGGGGGGCGGAGGTCAGCCCCAGCATTTT
.	TRBD1	TRBV27	TRBJ1-6	CASSTRTGVSSYNSPLHF	TGTGCCAGCAGTACACGCACAGGGGTTAGCTCCTATAATTCACCCCTCCACTTT
once	TRBD1	TRBV19	TRBJ1-1	CASSSGEGTVNTEAFF	TGTGCCAGTAGTAGTGGGGAAGGGACAGTGAACACTGAAGCTTTCTTT
.	.	TRBV3-1	TRBJ2-7	CASSQGPSPSYEQYF	TGTGCCAGCAGCCAAGGCCCTAGTCCCTCCTACGAGCAGTACTTC
.	TRBD1	TRBV6-1	TRBJ2-7	CASVDSGQGSYEQYF	TGTGCCAGCGTCGATTCGGGACAGGGTTCCTACGAGCAGTACTTC
.	.	TRBV4-2	TRBJ2-7	CASSQGTQLYEQYF	TGTGCCAGCAGCCAAGGAACCCAGCTCTACGAGCAGTACTTC
.	TRBD2	TRBV20-1	TRBJ2-2	CSATSGRTNTGELFF	TGCAGTGCTACAAGCGGGAGGACGAACACCGGGGAGCTGTTTTTT
.	TRBD2	TRBV10-3	TRBJ2-7	CAISDRVREREKVSYEQYF	TGTGCCATCAGTGATAGGGTGCGGGAGCGGGAGAAGGTTAGCTACGAGCAGTACTTC
.	TRBD2	TRBV20-1	TRBJ2-1	CSGISGIWNEQFF	TGCAGTGGGATTAGCGGGATATGGAATGAGCAGTTCTTC
.	.	TRBV28	TRBJ1-5	CASSLKGLMVNQPQHF	TGTGCCAGCAGTTTAAAAGGTCTGATGGTCAATCAGCCCCAGCATTTT
once	.	TRBV19	TRBJ2-7	CASSAYDEQYF	TGTGCCAGTAGTGCGTATGACGAGCAGTACTTC
large	TRBD1	TRBV3-1	TRBJ1-2	CASSHEGGRGNYGYTF	TGTGCCAGCAGCCACGAGGGGGGCAGGGGGAACTATGGCTACACCTTC
.	.	TRBV3-1	TRBJ2-1	CASSPIGTVSNEQFF	TGTGCCAGCAGCCCGATAGGGACTGTTTCCAATGAGCAGTTCTTC
.	TRBD1	TRBV4-1	TRBJ2-7	CASSQGVGTVYEQYF	TGCGCCAGCAGCCAAGGTGTCGGGACAGTCTACGAGCAGTACTTC
.	.	TRBV28	TRBJ1-2	CATSDTYGYTF	TGTGCCACCTCAGACACCTATGGCTACACCTTC
.	TRBD1	TRBV2	TRBJ2-1	CASSSMTGRTEQFF	TGTGCCAGCAGCTCAATGACAGGGAGAACTGAGCAGTTCTTC
few	.	TRBV27	TRBJ1-6	CASKGGINSPLHF	TGTGCCAGCAAGGGGGGGATAAATTCACCCCTCCACTTT
.	.	TRBV7-8	TRBJ2-7	CASSLASARAYEQYF	TGTGCCAGCAGCTTGGCTAGCGCGAGGGCCTACGAGCAGTACTTC
.	.	TRBV20-1	TRBJ2-7	CSAKAKGWRDPEQYF	TGCAGTGCAAAGGCCAAGGGTTGGCGGGACCCTGAGCAGTACTTC
.	.	TRBV6-1	TRBJ1-5	CASSEAGRSHQPQHF	TGTGCCAGCAGTGAAGCGGGCAGGTCGCATCAGCCCCAGCATTTT
.	TRBD2	TRBV20-1	TRBJ2-3	CSARPSGREDTQYF	TGCAGTGCTAGGCCTAGCGGGAGGGAGGATACGCAGTATTTT
.	.	TRBV7-9	TRBJ2-7	CASSFMGGSTYEQYF	TGTGCCAGCAGCTTTATGGGGGGTTCCACCTACGAGCAGTACTTC
.	TRBD1	TRBV7-2	TRBJ2-7	CASSLVGTGGVNEQYF	TGTGCCAGCAGCTTAGTAGGGACAGGGGGCGTCAACGAGCAGTACTTC
.	.	TRBV5-8	TRBJ2-7	CASSLRRLISYEQYF	TGTGCCAGCAGCTTAAGGCGGCTTATCTCCTACGAGCAGTACTTC
.	.	TRBV2	TRBJ1-4	CASSESRVNEKLFF	TGTGCCAGCAGTGAATCGAGGGTTAATGAAAAACTGTTTTTT
.	.	TRBV6-1	TRBJ1-1	CASSSLRAQNDGAFF	TGTGCCAGCAGTTCCCTCAGGGCTCAAAATGATGGAGCTTTCTTT
.	.	TRBV30	TRBJ2-7	CAWSERGYHYEQYF	TGTGCCTGGAGTGAGAGAGGGTATCACTACGAGCAGTACTTC
.	.	TRBV27	TRBJ2-2	CASSYNTGELFF	TGTGCCAGCAGCTATAACACCGGGGAGCTGTTTTTT
.	.	TRBV28	TRBJ2-7	CASSVPTYEQYF	TGTGCCAGCAGTGTCCCAACCTACGAGCAGTACTTC
.	.	TRBV7-2	TRBJ2-1	CASSGGARVTMKTMEQFF	TGTGCCAGCAGCGGCGGGGCCCGAGTCACAATGAAGACAATGGAGCAGTTCTTC
.	.	TRBV28	TRBJ2-7	CASSWLREEQYF	TGTGCCAGCAGTTGGCTTCGGGAGGAGCAGTACTTC
.	TRBD2	TRBV27	TRBJ2-4	CASSTSGRADIQYF	TGTGCCAGCAGTACTAGCGGGAGGGCTGACATTCAGTACTTC
.	TRBD2	TRBV6-2/TRBV6-3	TRBJ2-7	CASSPRRGGLYEQYF	TGTGCCAGCAGTCCTCGACGGGGGGGCCTTTACGAGCAGTACTTC
.	.	TRBV2	TRBJ1-2	CASSPRDGYTF	TGTGCCAGCAGTCCTCGGGATGGCTACACCTTC
.	.	TRBV10-3	TRBJ1-1	CAIRSDRNNEAFF	TGTGCCATCAGGTCAGACAGAAACAATGAAGCTTTCTTT
.	.	TRBV6-2/TRBV6-3	TRBJ2-5	CASSYEIAETQYF	TGTGCCAGCAGTTACGAGATAGCAGAGACCCAGTACTTC
.	TRBD1	TRBV11-3	TRBJ1-2	CASSRWDRDYGYTF	TGTGCCAGCAGCCGATGGGACAGAGACTATGGCTACACCTTC
few	.	TRBV29-1	TRBJ1-1	CSVEWKGRAFF	TGCAGCGTTGAATGGAAGGGGAGAGCTTTCTTT
.	TRBD1	TRBV15	TRBJ2-5	CATRGTGGETQYF	TGTGCCACCCGGGGGACAGGGGGAGAGACCCAGTACTTC